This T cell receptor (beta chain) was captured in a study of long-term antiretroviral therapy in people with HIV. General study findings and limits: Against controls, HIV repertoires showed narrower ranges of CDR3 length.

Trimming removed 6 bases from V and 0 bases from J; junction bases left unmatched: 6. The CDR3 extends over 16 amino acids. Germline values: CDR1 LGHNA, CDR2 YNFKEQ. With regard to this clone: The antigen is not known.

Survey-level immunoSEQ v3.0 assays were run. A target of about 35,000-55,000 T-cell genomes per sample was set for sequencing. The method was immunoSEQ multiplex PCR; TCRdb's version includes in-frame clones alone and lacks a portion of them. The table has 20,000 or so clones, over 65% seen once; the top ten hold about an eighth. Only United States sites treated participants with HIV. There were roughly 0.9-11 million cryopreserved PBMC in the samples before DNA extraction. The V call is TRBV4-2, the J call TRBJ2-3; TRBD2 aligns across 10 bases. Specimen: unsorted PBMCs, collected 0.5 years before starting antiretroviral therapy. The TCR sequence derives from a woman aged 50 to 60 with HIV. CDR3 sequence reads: CASRLGSGGSTDTQYF. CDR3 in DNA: TGTGCCAGCAGACTAGGTAGCGGGGGGAGCACAGATACGCAGTATTTT.